A single T cell receptor (beta chain) is shown here with its context. This clonotype was picked up many times. Its antigen is not yet known. Per-base quality was not reported, and no clone a single base away is much larger than it. The source of the sample is a study of T-cell reconstitution after alpha-beta-depleted transplantation in children (dated by TCRdb to about 2016). Study-level background: Using TCR repertoire profiling, the study quantitatively followed how T-cell immune reconstitution unfolded in children after TCRalphabeta/CD19-depleted allogeneic hematopoietic cell transplantation.

Libraries came from PCR. Sequencing used an Illumina HiSeq 2500. TCR libraries were prepared with molecular barcoding, using unique molecular identifiers to normalize TCRbeta repertoire quantification. The public reads were quality trimmed at Q25 with fastp and then assembled into clones with MiXCR by TCRdb, keeping productive beta chains. Each record represents a unique CDR3 protein, reported with the most common genes and DNA among its rows. Within this sample are roughly 500,000 distinct CDR3 sequences, with roughly 33% of them counted one time only. The top ten clones comprise roughly 2.5% of the sample. From the cysteine through the valine, the CDR3 covers 14 amino acids. This entry keeps only the CDR3 DNA: 42 bases, framed from base 1. Trimming accounts for 2 bases at V and 3 bases at J, while the number of junction bases matched to no gene is 2. CDR1 and CDR2 are read off the germline V gene as SGDLS and YYNGEE.

Rearrangement joined TRBV9 to TRBJ2-7, with 10 bases aligning to TRBD2. Sequenced here: PBMCs from the stem cell graft donor, sampled from the stem cell graft. This TCR was sampled from a human donor who donated a stem cell graft to a child with aplastic anemia. The nucleotide sequence reads TGTGCCAGCAGCGTGAGACTAGCGGGCTACGAGCAGTACGTC. Its product reads: CASSVRLAGYEQYV.